The 5 T cell receptor beta chains listed next were all sequenced from one sample in a study of T cells in women clearing cervical HPV infection. Only in-frame clones appear in the TCRdb table, and some are missing; sequencing was by immunoSEQ multiplex PCR. In all, the sample yields roughly 36,000 clones. Sequences were obtained from blood buffy coat. The receptors were sampled from a woman aged 18 to 75 with a cervical HPV16 infection that either progressed to CIN3+ or cleared (not recorded which).

A remark on this clone: The read halts 3 residues ahead of the CDR3 end, with the missing end drawn from the germline J gene. The rearrangement joins TRBV30 to TRBJ2-2, with TRBD1 identical over 9 bases. CDR1 and CDR2 from the germline V gene are GTSNPN and SVGIG (reference sequence). This CDR3 region has 15 residues. J was trimmed by 3 bases and V by 2 bases; bases with no gene match: 4. Here the CDR3 reads CAWSLGTGYTGELFF. CDR3 DNA (partial): TGTGCCTGGAGTCTAGGGACAGGGTACACCGGGGAG.

Of note for this clone: The sequenced fragment ends 3 residues before the CDR3 boundary, so the rest is inferred from the germline J gene. V usage is TRBV7-6 and J usage is TRBJ1-3, with D possibly matching TRBD1 (6 bases). The CDR3 consists of 15 residues. V lost 3 bases, J lost 0 bases, and 9 bases lay in between. Germline V gene data show CDR1 as SGHVS and CDR2 as FNYEAQ. Here the CDR3 reads CASSLGHSSGNTIYF. Partial CDR3 DNA: TGTGCCAGCAGCTTGGGACACAGCTCTGGAAACACC.

Remarks on this clone: The read stops 3 residues short of the end of the CDR3; the missing end is completed from the germline J gene. This chain uses TRBV7-9 with TRBJ1-4, with 9 bases aligning to TRBD1. The CDR3 is made up of 14 amino acids. V dropped 5 bases and J dropped 7; count of bases not matched to a gene: 5. The germline gives CDR1 SEHNR, CDR2 FQNEAQ (reference sequence). The covered CDR3 bases are TGTGCCAGCAGCGAGGACAGGGGCGGTGAAAAA. As protein: CASSEDRGGEK. Given in full, the CDR3 is CASSEDRGGEKLFF. Supplemented by reference TRBV7-9 and TRBJ1-4, the full variable domain reads DTGVSQNPRHKITKRGQNVTFRCDPISEHNRLYWYRQTLGQGPEFLTYFQNEAQLEKSRLLSDRFSAERPKGSFSTLEIQRTEQGDSAMYLCASSEDRGGEKLFFGSGTQLSVL.

About this clone itself: The read terminates 3 residues ahead of where the CDR3 ends, so the germline J gene completes it. The rearrangement links TRBV20-1 to TRBJ2-7, with D tentatively TRBD1 (5 bases). Trimming stripped 6 bases from V and 2 bases from J, with 14 bases between. The CDR3 loop spans 13 amino acids. Germline V gene lookup returns CDR1 DFQATT and CDR2 SNEGSKA (reference sequence). CDR3: CSAKGQGAYEQYF. The part of the CDR3 DNA that was read is TGCAGTGCCAAGGGGCAGGGCGCCTACGAG.

The part of the CDR3 DNA that was read is TGTGCCTGGAGAGACTTTAGCTCCTACAATGAG. It encodes CAWRDFSSYNE. The full CDR3 protein is CAWRDFSSYNEQFF. The chain combines TRBV30 with TRBJ2-1, with no clear D. The CDR3 end is not reached by the read, which stops 3 residues before it; the germline J gene fills it in. This CDR3 spans 14 amino acids. CDR1 and CDR2 from the germline V gene are GTSNPN and SVGIG (reference sequence). V lost 3 bases and J 0 bases, leaving 9 bases between the germline ends.